This T cell receptor beta chain comes out of a study of yellow fever vaccine responses in identical twins. Germline loops: CDR1 DFQATT, CDR2 SNEGSKA (reference sequence). The V and J ends lost 7 bases and 4 bases, in that order; junction bases with no gene match: 10. The CDR3 length is 14 residues. Findings and limits, study-wide: Convergence reportedly seemed to mark part of the twins' vaccine T cell response, with personalization marking the rest.

This clonotype was counted a few times. The target antigen is unknown. Via MiXCR, TCRdb re-called the RT-PCR reads, giving one row per CDR3 protein. This table holds roughly 36,000 distinct CDR3 sequences, almost 60% found once. The genes are TRBV20-1 and TRBJ1-5; 7 bases align to TRBD1. This clonotype originated in a woman aged 18-29 years who received the yellow fever vaccine. The sequences come from T cells from blood (PBMCs), unsorted or a sorted subset (not recorded which), collected before or after yellow fever vaccination (not recorded which). The CDR3 sequence: CSGQGQWSNQPQHF. In nucleotides, the CDR3 is TGCAGTGGCCAGGGACAGTGGTCTAATCAGCCCCAGCATTTT.